Listed here is a single T cell receptor beta chain. The clone's antigen remains unknown. Base qualities are not recorded, but no much larger clone differs from it by a single base. The CDR3 runs 18 amino acids, cysteine and phenylalanine included. The entry retains the CDR3 DNA only, 54 bases that are in frame from base 1. Deletion took 3 bases off V and 4 bases off J, with a span of 22 bases between the germline ends. The germline V gene (reference sequence) specifies LNHNV as CDR1 and YYDKDF as CDR2. Library preparation used the immunoSEQ multiplex PCR assay. The table was pulled from immuneACCESS by TCRdb, which kept in-frame rearrangements only. Such tables lose some clones; where checked, under half of the loss comes from unresolved V genes, and the rest has no known cause. A total of 75,000 to 100,000 clones appear in this sample, roughly 89% of them only once. The top ten hold less than 7% of the sample.

This sample is drawn from a study of control samples from healthy donors and cancer patients (dated by TCRdb to about 2020). The source material was blood. The V and J segments used are TRBV15 and TRBJ2-4; the D call is possibly TRBD1 or TRBD2, each sharing 5 bases. The receptor's source is a man between 45 and 60 years old in good health. CDR3 protein: CATSRPGLSVGAKNIQYF. The DNA sequence is TGTGCCACCAGCAGGCCCGGACTCAGTGTTGGGGCAAAAAACATTCAGTACTTC.